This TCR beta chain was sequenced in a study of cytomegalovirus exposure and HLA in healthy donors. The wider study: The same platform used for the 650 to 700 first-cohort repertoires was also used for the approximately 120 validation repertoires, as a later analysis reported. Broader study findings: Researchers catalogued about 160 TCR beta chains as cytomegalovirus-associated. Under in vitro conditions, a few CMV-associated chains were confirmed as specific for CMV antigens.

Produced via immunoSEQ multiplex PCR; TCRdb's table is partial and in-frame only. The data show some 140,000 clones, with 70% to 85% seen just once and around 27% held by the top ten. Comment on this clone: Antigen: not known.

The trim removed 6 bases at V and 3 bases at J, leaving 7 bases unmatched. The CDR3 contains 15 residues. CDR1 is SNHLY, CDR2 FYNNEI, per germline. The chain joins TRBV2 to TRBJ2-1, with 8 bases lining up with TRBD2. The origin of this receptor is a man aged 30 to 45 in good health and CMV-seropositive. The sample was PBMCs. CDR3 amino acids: CASRDYSGGYNEQFF. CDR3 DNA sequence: TGTGCCAGCAGAGACTACAGCGGGGGCTACAATGAGCAGTTCTTC.